This TCR beta chain was sequenced during a study of early stage breast cancer tumors. In the case of this clone: The antigen remains unidentified.

Germline V lookup: CDR1 SGHRS, CDR2 YFSETQ. The CDR3 has 18 amino acids. The junction had 14 bases not matched to a gene; V was cut back by 1 base and J by 7 bases. Sequencing used immunoSEQ multiplex PCR; TCRdb keeps in-frame clones, though not all of them. Altogether nearly 70,000 clones are present, less than 90% being singletons, with the ten largest covering approximately 4.5%. Findings of the study overall: Enriched TCRB sequences shared across patients were mostly commonly generated sequences.

The origin of this receptor is a middle-aged person with breast cancer. The sample was blood. This chain connects TRBV5-1 to TRBJ2-1; 10 positions agree with TRBD2. CDR3 sequence reads: CASSLPGLARGPFNEQFF. The CDR3 DNA is TGCGCCAGCAGCTTGCCGGGACTAGCGAGAGGCCCATTTAATGAGCAGTTCTTC.